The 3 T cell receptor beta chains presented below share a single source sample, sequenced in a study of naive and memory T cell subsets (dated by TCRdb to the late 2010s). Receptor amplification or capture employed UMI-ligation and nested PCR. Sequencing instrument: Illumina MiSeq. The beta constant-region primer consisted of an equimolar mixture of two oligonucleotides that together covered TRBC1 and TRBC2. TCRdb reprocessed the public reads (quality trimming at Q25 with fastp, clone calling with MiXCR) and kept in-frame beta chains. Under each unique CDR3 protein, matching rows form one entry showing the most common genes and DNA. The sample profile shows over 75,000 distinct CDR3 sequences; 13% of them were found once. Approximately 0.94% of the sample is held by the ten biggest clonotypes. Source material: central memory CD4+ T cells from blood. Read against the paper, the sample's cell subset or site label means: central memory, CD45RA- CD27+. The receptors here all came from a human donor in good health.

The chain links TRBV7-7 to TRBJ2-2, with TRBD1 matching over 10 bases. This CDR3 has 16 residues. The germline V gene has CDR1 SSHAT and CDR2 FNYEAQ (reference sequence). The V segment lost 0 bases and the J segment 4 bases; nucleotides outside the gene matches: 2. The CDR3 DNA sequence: TGTGCCAGCAGCTTAGCAGGACAGGGGGGCACCGGGGAGCTGTTTTTT. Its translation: CASSLAGQGGTGELFF.

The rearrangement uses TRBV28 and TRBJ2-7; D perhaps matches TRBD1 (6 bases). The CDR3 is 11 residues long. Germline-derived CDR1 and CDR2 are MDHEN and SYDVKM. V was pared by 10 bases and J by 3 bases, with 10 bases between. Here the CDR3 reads CATGQFYEQYF. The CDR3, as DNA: TGTGCCACCGGACAGTTCTACGAGCAGTACTTC.

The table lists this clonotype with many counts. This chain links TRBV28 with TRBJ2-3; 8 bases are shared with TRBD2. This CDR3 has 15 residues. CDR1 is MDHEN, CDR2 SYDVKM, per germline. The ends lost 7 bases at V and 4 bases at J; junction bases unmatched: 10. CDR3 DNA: TGTGCCAGCACATGGGCGGGAGGTCGGCCAGATACGCAGTATTTT. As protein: CASTWAGGRPDTQYF.